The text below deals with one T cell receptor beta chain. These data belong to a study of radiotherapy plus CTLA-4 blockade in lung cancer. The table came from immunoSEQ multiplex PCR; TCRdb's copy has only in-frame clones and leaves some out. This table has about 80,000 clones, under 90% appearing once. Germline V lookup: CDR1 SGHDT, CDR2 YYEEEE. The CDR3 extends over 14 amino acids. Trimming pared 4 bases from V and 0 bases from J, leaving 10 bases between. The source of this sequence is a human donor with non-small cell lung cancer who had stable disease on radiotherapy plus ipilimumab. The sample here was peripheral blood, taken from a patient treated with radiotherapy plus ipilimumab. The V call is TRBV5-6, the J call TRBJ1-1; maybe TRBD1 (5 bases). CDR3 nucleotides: TGTGCCAGCAGCAGGGGACTCATGAACACTGAAGCTTTCTTT. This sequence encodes CASSRGLMNTEAFF.